This T cell receptor (beta chain) was sequenced for a study of shared clonotypes between healthy human individuals. Study-wide points: What rarefaction showed was incomplete sorted-subset sequencing despite large depth. Shared across several donors were roughly 5.3% of the naive CD4 clonotypes.

The CDR3 covers 15 residues. Germline V CDR1 and CDR2: SGHRS, YFSETQ. V shed 2 bases and J shed 3 bases, with 14 bases lying between them. On this clone itself: Its target is not known.

Per sorted-subset replicate PCR, input was around 200 ng DNA, representing tens of thousands of T cell genomes. In the authors' workflow: Filtering differed because ImmunoSEQ produced junction-only sequences that carried no quality scores. The assay was immunoSEQ multiplex PCR, and TCRdb's table has in-frame clones only and misses some. V, J and clone size were drawn from that table, and D and trimming were deduced from the DNA. The table records millions of clones, 90% to 95% of them present only once. The rearrangement uses TRBV5-1 and TRBJ1-2; tentative D call: TRBD1 (6 bases). Sequenced material: naive CD4+ T cells from PBMCs. Indicated subset: CD45RA+ positively selected. This receptor was obtained from a man aged 18 to 30 in good health. Some clones in this sample may be carry-over from other donors' samples. CDR3 residues: CASSLYRALDYGYTF. The CDR3 DNA is TGCGCCAGCAGCTTATACAGGGCTCTCGACTATGGCTACACCTTC.